This TCR beta chain appears in the sequencing data of a study of CD8 T cells in ankylosing spondylitis (dated by TCRdb to about 2017). Regarding the complete study: To find TCR variants linked to disease, the study profiled T cell receptor beta repertoires in ankylosing spondylitis patients and healthy donors. Peripheral blood was sampled, and synovial fluid was also collected from ankylosing spondylitis patients. The full study cohort comprised around 23 ankylosing spondylitis patients and 85 to 120 healthy donors. General study outcomes and caveats: Some motif variants had previously been reported in the synovial fluid and blood of reactive arthritis patients, which suggests shared mechanisms of disease initiation. The disease-linked clones were reported to be significantly enriched in matched synovial fluid samples from ankylosing spondylitis patients. The disease-linked clones showed a CD8+ phenotype and occurred at relatively low frequencies in peripheral blood. Blood from ankylosing spondylitis patients appeared to be characterized by a TCR beta motif composed of several highly homologous amino acid variants.

The sample was run on an Illumina HiSeq 2500. TCR beta libraries were prepared by quantitative 5'-RACE with molecular barcodes. The authors' pipeline ran thus. A new computational method, built on a probabilistic model of VDJ rearrangement, was used to identify disease-linked TCR variants. The raw public data were reprocessed by TCRdb itself: fastp quality trimming at Q25, MiXCR clonotype calling, in-frame beta chains only. Entries are consolidated by CDR3 protein sequence, retaining the most common genes and DNA. TCRdb, rather than the study authors, made the V and J calls. Across this sample there are under 200,000 distinct CDR3 sequences, with around 8.9% seen only once. The top ten clonotypes cover roughly 15% of the sample. V was cut back by 7 bases and J by 0 bases, leaving a gap of 14 bases between them. CDR1 and CDR2, looked up from the germline V gene, are MNHNS and SASEGT. Inclusive of the bounding cysteine and phenylalanine, the CDR3 is 15 residues long. Kept here is only the CDR3 DNA, which spans 45 bases and is read in frame from base 1.

With regard to this clonotype: This clone's antigen is unknown. Base quality data are lacking; no much larger clone is found one base away.

Sequencing was carried out using blood, either unsorted or a sorted T cell fraction (not recorded which). The sequence is built from TRBV6-1 and TRBJ2-3, with an unclear D gene assignment. This sequence was found in a female donor with ankylosing spondylitis or in good health (not recorded which). The nucleotides are TGTGCCAGCACGGCCGTCGTGTCTAGCACAGATACGCAGTATTTT. This translates into CASTAVVSSTDTQYF.